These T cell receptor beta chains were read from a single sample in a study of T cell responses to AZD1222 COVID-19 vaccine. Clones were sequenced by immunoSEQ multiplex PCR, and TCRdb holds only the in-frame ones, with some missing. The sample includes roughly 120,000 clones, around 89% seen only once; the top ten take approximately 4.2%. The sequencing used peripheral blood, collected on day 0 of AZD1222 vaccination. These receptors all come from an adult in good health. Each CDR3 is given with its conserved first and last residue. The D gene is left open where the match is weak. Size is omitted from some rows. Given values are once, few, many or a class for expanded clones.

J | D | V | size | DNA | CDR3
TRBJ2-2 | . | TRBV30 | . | TGTGCCTGGCACGGGGATACGGTCGGGGAGCTGTTTTTT | CAWHGDTVGELFF
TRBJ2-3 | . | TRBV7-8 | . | TGTGCCAGCGGATATAGCGCAGATACGCAGTATTTT | CASGYSADTQYF
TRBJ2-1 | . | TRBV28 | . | TGTGCCAGCAGTTTGGCCGTCTCCTACAATGAGCAGTTCTTC | CASSLAVSYNEQFF
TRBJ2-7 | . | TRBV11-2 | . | TGTGCCAGCAGCTTAGCCGGGGAGGACGAGCAGTACTTC | CASSLAGEDEQYF
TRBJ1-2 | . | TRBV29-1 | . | TGCAGCGTTGAAGGGGGCCACAACTATGGCTACACCTTC | CSVEGGHNYGYTF
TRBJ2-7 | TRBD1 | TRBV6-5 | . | TGTGCCAGCAGTTACTCGGGGGACAGGACGTACGAGCAGTACTTC | CASSYSGDRTYEQYF
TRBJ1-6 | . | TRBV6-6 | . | TGTGCCAGCAGTTACTCGTGGGGACCAAATTCACCCCTCCACTTT | CASSYSWGPNSPLHF
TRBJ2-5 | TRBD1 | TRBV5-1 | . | TGCGCCAGCAGCTTGGATGGGACAGGTGAAGAGACCCAGTACTTC | CASSLDGTGEETQYF
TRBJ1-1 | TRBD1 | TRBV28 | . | TGTGCCAGCAGTTTTGGGACAGGGGGAAGGAACACTGAAGCTTTCTTT | CASSFGTGGRNTEAFF
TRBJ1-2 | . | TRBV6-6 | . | TGTGCCAGCAGCCCGGACGGAACCTATGGCTACACCTTC | CASSPDGTYGYTF
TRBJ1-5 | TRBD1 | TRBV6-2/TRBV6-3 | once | TGTGCCAGCAGTCAGGGGGACAGCGGAACTCTTTTT | CASSQGDSGTLF
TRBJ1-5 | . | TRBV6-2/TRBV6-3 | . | TGTGCCAGCAGTTACTCCCTCTATAGCAATCAGCCCCAGCATTTT | CASSYSLYSNQPQHF
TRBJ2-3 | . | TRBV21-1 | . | TGTGCCAGCAGCAAGGGACAGGGCTGGAATGGCTCAAGCACAGATACGCAGTATTTT | CASSKGQGWNGSSTDTQYF
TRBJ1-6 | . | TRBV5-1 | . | TGCGCCAGCAGCCGGAGCCCCCGGGAGGGGTATAATTCACCCCTCCACTTT | CASSRSPREGYNSPLHF
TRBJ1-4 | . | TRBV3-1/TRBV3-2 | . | TGTGCCAGCAGCCAAGGGCGGGCTGGGGAACTGTTTTTT | CASSQGRAGELFF
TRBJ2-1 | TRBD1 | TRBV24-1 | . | TGTGCCACCAGTGATTTCGCAGGGGGCTCCTACAATGAGCAGTTCTTC | CATSDFAGGSYNEQFF
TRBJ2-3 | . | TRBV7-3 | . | TGTGCCAGCAGCAGGACTGGCCCCACAGATACGCAGTATTTT | CASSRTGPTDTQYF
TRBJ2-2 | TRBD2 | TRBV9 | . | TGTGCCAGCAGCGTAGGCGGGGGGCGCCCCGGGGAGCTGTTTTTT | CASSVGGGRPGELFF
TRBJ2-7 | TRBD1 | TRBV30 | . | TGTGCCTGGAGTGGTCTTCGGACAGGGGCCTCCTACGAGCAGTACTTC | CAWSGLRTGASYEQYF
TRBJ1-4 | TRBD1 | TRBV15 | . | TGTGCCACCAGCAGAGAGCGGATAGGACAGGGGCACCTGTTTTTT | CATSRERIGQGHLFF
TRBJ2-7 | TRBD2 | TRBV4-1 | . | TGCGCCAGCAGCCCGGGGAGGGTTAGCTCCTACGAGCAGTACTTC | CASSPGRVSSYEQYF
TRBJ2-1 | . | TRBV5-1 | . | TGCGCCAGCAGCTGGGACGCGTACTCCTACAATGAGCAGTTCTTC | CASSWDAYSYNEQFF
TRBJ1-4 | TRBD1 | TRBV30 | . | TGTGCCTGGAGTGACAGGGGGCGGACGAATAATGAAAAACTGTTTTTT | CAWSDRGRTNNEKLFF
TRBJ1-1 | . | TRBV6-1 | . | TGTGCCAGCAGTGAAGTCGGGGACCGACCGGGAGCTTTCTTT | CASSEVGDRPGAFF
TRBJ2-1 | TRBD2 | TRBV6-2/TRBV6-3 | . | TGTGCCAGCAGTTACACTAGCGGGGGCTGGTTCTTC | CASSYTSGGWFF
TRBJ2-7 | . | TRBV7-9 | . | TGTGCCAGCAGCTTTATGGGGAATCTTTACTTC | CASSFMGNLYF
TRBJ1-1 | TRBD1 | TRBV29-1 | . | TGCAGCGCGCGAAGACAGGGAACTACTGAAGCTTTCTTT | CSARRQGTTEAFF
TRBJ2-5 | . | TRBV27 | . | TGTGCCAGCGGGGGGACAGCTCGGGGAGAGACCCAGTACTTC | CASGGTARGETQYF
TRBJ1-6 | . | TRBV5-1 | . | TGCGCCAGCAGCTTGGACGCCGGGGTTAATTCACCCCTCCACTTT | CASSLDAGVNSPLHF
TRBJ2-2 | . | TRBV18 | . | TGTGCCAGCTCACCACCGTCTTTCGCCGGGGAGCTGTTTTTT | CASSPPSFAGELFF
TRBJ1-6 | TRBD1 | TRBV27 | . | TGTGCCAGCAGCGCAGGGACAGGGAGGGGCACCCTCCACTTT | CASSAGTGRGTLHF
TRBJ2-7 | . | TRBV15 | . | TGTGCCACCAGCAGAGGGGGGACTGATTACGAGCAGTACTTC | CATSRGGTDYEQYF
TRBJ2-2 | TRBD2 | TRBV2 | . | TGTGCCAGCAGTGCAACTAGCGGGAGGGTAAACGGGGAGCTGTTTTTT | CASSATSGRVNGELFF
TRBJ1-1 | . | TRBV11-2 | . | TGTGCCAGCAGCGGCCCCAGGTACACTGAAGCTTTCTTT | CASSGPRYTEAFF
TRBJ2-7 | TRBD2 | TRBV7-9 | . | TGTGCCAGCGGGGGGACTATCTCATCCTACGAGCAGTACTTC | CASGGTISSYEQYF
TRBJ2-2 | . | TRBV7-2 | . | TGTGCCAGCAGCTTAGAGCTCCATTTTAACACCGGGGAGCTGTTTTTT | CASSLELHFNTGELFF
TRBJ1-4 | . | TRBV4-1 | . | TGCGCCAGCAGCCTCACCCCTCCGGGGAGGACTAATGAAAAACTGTTTTTT | CASSLTPPGRTNEKLFF
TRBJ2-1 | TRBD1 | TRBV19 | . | TGTGCCAGTGAATACAGGGGGGCGAGGAATGAGCAGTTCTTC | CASEYRGARNEQFF
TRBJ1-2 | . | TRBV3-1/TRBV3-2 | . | TGTGCCAGCTCAATCGCCAGACATTATGGCTACACCTTC | CASSIARHYGYTF
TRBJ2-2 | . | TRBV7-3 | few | TGTGCCAGCAGCCTCCGTGCCGAGAGGGGGGAGCTGTTTTTT | CASSLRAERGELFF
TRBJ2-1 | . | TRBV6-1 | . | TGTGCCAGCAGTGACGCGGGACCGAGCTACAATGAGCAGTTCTTC | CASSDAGPSYNEQFF
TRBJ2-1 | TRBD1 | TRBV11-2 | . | TGTGCCAGCAGCTTAGGACAGGGCCCCTACAATGAGCAGTTCTTC | CASSLGQGPYNEQFF
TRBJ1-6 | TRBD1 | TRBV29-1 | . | TGCAGCGTCGATTGGGACAGGGAGAACTCCTATAATTCACCCCTCCACTTT | CSVDWDRENSYNSPLHF
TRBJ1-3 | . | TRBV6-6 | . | TGTGCCAGCAGTCCCTCCGAGGAACTAACCCCTGGAAACACCATATATTTT | CASSPSEELTPGNTIYF
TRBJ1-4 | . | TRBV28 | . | TGTGCATCAGGTCCTCGGGATAATGAAAAACTGTTTTTT | CASGPRDNEKLFF
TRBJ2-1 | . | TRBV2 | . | TGTGCCAGCAGCTTTTACAATGAGCAGTTCTTC | CASSFYNEQFF
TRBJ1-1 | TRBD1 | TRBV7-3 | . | TGTGCCAGCAGACTCGGGACAGGGTATACTGAAGCTTTCTTT | CASRLGTGYTEAFF